This entry lists 2 T cell receptor beta chains sequenced from one sample in a study of post-analysis software for immune sequencing data. Whole-study results and caveats: Roughly five TRBV segments, including TRBV5-6, TRBV5-1 and TRBV20-1, were more frequent in patients than controls.

Tagging with unique molecular identifiers was a feature of the TCR beta cDNA libraries. TCRdb re-analysed the PCR reads in MiXCR, keeping a single row per CDR3 protein. The sample lists 600,000 to 700,000 distinct CDR3 sequences; over 45% were seen once. Their target antigens are unknown. The sequenced material came from blood. These receptors all stem from a girl aged 2-10 years with multiple sclerosis.

This clonotype has more than one count but fewer than ten. The DNA for the CDR3 is TGTGCCATCAGTGGGGGTTCGGAGACCCAGTACTTC. This translates into CAISGGSETQYF. The genes are TRBV10-3 and TRBJ2-5, with no clear D. Germline assignment: CDR1 ENHRY and CDR2 SYGVKD. Trimming cost V 4 bases and J 5 bases, with 8 bases left between them. This CDR3 has 12 residues.

The chain couples TRBV7-9 to TRBJ2-7; TRBD1 is a possible D gene (7 bases). CDR3 length equals 17 residues. CDR1 is SEHNR, CDR2 FQNEAQ, per germline (reference sequence). Trimming left V 4 bases short and J 4 bases short, with 23 bases between. The CDR3 DNA reads as TGTGCCAGCAGCTCGAATTCCTGGAACAGGGGAGGATACGAGCAGTACTTC. It translates to CASSSNSWNRGGYEQYF.